This T cell receptor (beta chain) appears in the sequencing data of a study of T cells in localized non-small cell lung cancer. Study-level results: Uninvolved adjacent lung showed higher T cell clonality than tumor. Out of the top 100 tumor clones, a median roughly 52 were seen in adjacent lung.

Data came from immunoSEQ multiplex PCR; TCRdb stores just in-frame clones and leaves some out. The sample carries roughly 39,000 clones, roughly 91% recorded once. The CDR3 runs to 14 residues. V was pared by 5 bases and J by 6 bases, with 4 bases of the junction left unmatched. Per germline, CDR1 SGHVS and CDR2 FQNEAQ. Details on this clone: Its antigen remains unidentified.

This clonotype was sampled from a woman aged 35 to 75 with stage II lung adenocarcinoma. This chain joins TRBV7-8 and TRBJ1-5, with 10 nucleotides matching TRBD1. Sequencing used PBMCs, obtained before any cancer treatment. The CDR3 spells CASSLTGGGQPQHF. For the CDR3, the DNA is TGTGCCAGCAGCCTGACAGGGGGCGGTCAGCCCCAGCATTTT.